This T cell receptor beta chain was observed in a study of blood T cells in healthy people across ages. General observations from the study: CMV infection status of these donors was not known.

Primed by a sample-barcoded 5' primer and a J-beta primer mix, a second PCR proceeded for about 6 to 11 cycles. TCRdb re-called the 5' RACE reads through MiXCR, storing one row per CDR3 protein. The repertoire holds hundreds of thousands of distinct CDR3 sequences, 45% to 50% seen once, with 25% to 35% in the top ten. V was trimmed by 5 bases and J by 4 bases, leaving 17 bases between them. This CDR3 is 15 amino acids long. Germline V gives CDR1 SEHNR, CDR2 FQNEAQ (reference sequence). On this clonotype itself: What it binds is unknown.

The study recruited healthy Caucasian donors from Russia who were aged about 6 to 100. Drawing of peripheral blood yielded about 9.7 milliliters from each donor. The receptor was isolated from an older woman in good health. The sample was blood. The chain has TRBV7-9 and TRBJ1-2; no clear D. DNA for the CDR3: TGTGCCAGCAGCCCCTCGTCAGGAGGCTCCTATGGCTACACCTTC. Protein: CASSPSSGGSYGYTF.